This passage covers 23 T cell receptor beta chains from one sample sequenced in a study of T cell repertoires in MIS-A myocarditis. Assay used: immunoSEQ multiplex PCR; TCRdb lists only in-frame clones, some missing. This repertoire shows roughly 15,000 clones, around 74% found once; its top ten account for approximately 61%. The source material was left ventricle heart tissue obtained at autopsy. Receptors were obtained from a man aged 18 to 30 with fulminant myocarditis from multisystem inflammatory syndrome in adults (MIS-A) after COVID-19.

The genes are TRBV5-6 and TRBJ2-7, with 8 bases that match TRBD2. Germline values: CDR1 SGHDT, CDR2 YYEEEE. The trim removed 5 bases at V and 0 bases at J, leaving 7 bases unmatched. This CDR3 region has 15 residues. CDR3 region: CASSILADSSYEQYF. The CDR3 DNA follows: TGTGCCAGCAGTATACTAGCGGATAGCTCCTACGAGCAGTACTTC.

The chain combines TRBV7-9 with TRBJ2-1; 12 positions match TRBD2. This CDR3 spans 15 amino acids. Germline CDR1 SEHNR, CDR2 FQNEAQ (reference sequence). The V and J ends lost 4 bases and 7 bases, in that order; junction bases with no gene match: 5. CDR3 sequence: CASSSSGGARNEQFF. Written as DNA, the CDR3 is TGTGCCAGCAGCTCTAGCGGGGGGGCGAGGAATGAGCAGTTCTTC.

The V and J genes are TRBV27 and TRBJ2-1, with D maybe TRBD2 (7 bases). V lost 5 bases, J lost 7 bases, and 18 bases lay in between. The V gene's germline CDR1 is MNHEY and CDR2 SMNVEV (reference sequence). The CDR3 has 15 residues. Here the CDR3 reads CASSPVGEGGNEQFF. CDR3 coding DNA: TGTGCCAGCAGTCCAGTGGGGGAGGGGGGGAATGAGCAGTTCTTC.

This clone has only one observation. V is TRBV3-1 (or the pseudogene TRBV3-2) and J is TRBJ2-7; 7 bases are a match to TRBD2. J was trimmed by 1 base and V by 4 bases; bases with no gene match: 13. Germline CDR1 and CDR2: LGHDT and YNNKEL (reference sequence). The CDR3 runs to 17 residues. The CDR3, as DNA: TGTGCCAGCAGCCTCTCTTCCCTGGGGGGGGTATCCTACGAGCAGTACTTC. Translating it yields CASSLSSLGGVSYEQYF.

The chain carries TRBV19 and TRBJ2-7, with TRBD1 matching over 9 bases. The V and J ends lost 5 bases and 8 bases, in that order; junction bases with no gene match: 10. Germline-derived CDR1 and CDR2 are LNHDA and SQIVND (reference sequence). The CDR3 runs to 14 residues. CDR3: CASSSSGTGSKQYF. CDR3 nucleotides: TGTGCCAGTAGTTCATCCGGGACAGGGTCCAAGCAGTACTTC.

J is TRBJ2-7 and V is TRBV7-9; D call uncertain. V gave up 1 base and J gave up 5 bases, with 6 bases separating them. Germline CDR1 and CDR2: SEHNR and FQNEAQ (reference sequence). There are 12 residues in the CDR3. The CDR3: CASSLDINEQYF. CDR3 in DNA: TGTGCCAGCAGCTTAGACATCAACGAGCAGTACTTC. Using reference TRBV7-9 and TRBJ2-7 for the parts outside the CDR3, the full variable domain is DTGVSQNPRHKITKRGQNVTFRCDPISEHNRLYWYRQTLGQGPEFLTYFQNEAQLEKSRLLSDRFSAERPKGSFSTLEIQRTEQGDSAMYLCASSLDINEQYFGPGTRLTVT.

The chain joins TRBV5-8 to TRBJ1-5; TRBD1 is a possible D gene (5 bases). CDR1 SGHTS and CDR2 YDEGEE come from the germline V gene. Deletions cut 1 base from V and 6 bases from J, with 14 bases between. CDR3 length equals 15 residues. The CDR3 region is CASSLWVGGSQPQHF. CDR3 nucleotides: TGTGCCAGCAGCTTGTGGGTGGGGGGTAGTCAGCCCCAGCATTTT.

V is TRBV7-9 and J is TRBJ2-7; D is possibly TRBD2 (6 bases). Germline lookup yields CDR1 SEHNR and CDR2 FQNEAQ (reference sequence). This CDR3 is 15 amino acids long. Trimming stripped 3 bases from V and 7 bases from J, with 19 bases between. The CDR3 DNA reads as TGTGCCAGCAGCTTCGGTGGGGTACTAGCCGGGGAGCAGTACTTC. It codes for CASSFGGVLAGEQYF.

This clone occurred a few times. The chain is built from TRBV11-2 and TRBJ2-7; D is possibly TRBD1 (6 bases). Trimming took off 6 bases at V and 5 bases at J, with 14 bases between the two ends. The germline CDR1 and CDR2 sequences are SGHAT and FQNNGV. CDR3 length equals 13 residues. The CDR3 region has the DNA TGTGCCAGCAGTCGGGACATCATGGACGAGCAGTACTTC. Translated: CASSRDIMDEQYF.

V is TRBV6-5 and J is TRBJ2-5; the match to TRBD1 covers 10 bases. Germline CDR1 is MNHEY and CDR2 is SVGAGI. This CDR3 is 14 amino acids long. Trimming removed 5 bases from V and 1 base from J; junction bases left unmatched: 1. The CDR3 sequence is CASSRQGAQETQYF. CDR3 bases: TGTGCCAGCAGTAGACAGGGGGCCCAAGAGACCCAGTACTTC.

V usage is TRBV13 and J usage is TRBJ2-1; D is undetermined. The ends were cut back, 6 bases at V and 7 bases at J, with 13 bases in the middle. CDR3 length equals 13 residues. In germline, CDR1 is PRHDT, CDR2 FYEKMQ (reference sequence). CDR3 region: CASRPLTLNEQFF. The DNA of the CDR3 is TGTGCCAGCAGACCCCTAACTCTTAATGAGCAGTTCTTC.

This clone was seen a few times. The chain couples TRBV2 to TRBJ1-5, with unresolved D. V lost 9 bases to trimming and J lost 4 bases, with 16 bases between them. Germline V CDR1 and CDR2: SNHLY, FYNNEI. The CDR3 has 14 amino acids. The CDR3, as DNA: TGTGCCAGTAAGCCAGGATTAAGTAATCAGCCCCAGCATTTT. Its translation is CASKPGLSNQPQHF.

The chain joins TRBV5-1 to TRBJ1-2; unclear D gene. Trimming removed 4 bases from V and 8 bases from J, with 27 bases in between. Germline CDR1 SGHRS, CDR2 YFSETQ. This CDR3 has 17 residues. CDR3 sequence reads: CASSPDPNKSRANGYTF. CDR3 DNA sequence: TGCGCCAGCAGCCCGGACCCGAACAAGTCCCGGGCGAACGGCTACACCTTC. The full variable domain, with the rest looked up from reference TRBV5-1 and TRBJ1-2, is KAGVTQTPRYLIKTRGQQVTLSCSPISGHRSVSWYQQTPGQGLQFLFEYFSETQRNKGNFPGRFSGRQFSNSRSEMNVSTLELGDSALYLCASSPDPNKSRANGYTFGSGTRLTVV.

In this sample, this clone turned up a few times. CDR3 region: CASSIWGNTEAFF. CDR3 in DNA: TGTGCCAGTAGTATTTGGGGGAACACTGAAGCTTTCTTT. V is TRBV19 and J is TRBJ1-1, with D unresolved. The CDR3 runs to 13 residues. CDR1 and CDR2 from the germline V gene are LNHDA and SQIVND (reference sequence). V lost 3 bases and J 1 base, leaving 6 bases between the germline ends.

This chain links TRBV11-3 with TRBJ2-3; no firm D call. Germline V CDR1 and CDR2: SGHNT, YENEEA. Between the trimmed V and J ends, which lost 3 bases and 1 base, there was a span of 14 bases. The CDR3 spans 16 residues. This chain's CDR3 is CASSFRTTDRTDTQYF. The CDR3 DNA reads as TGTGCCAGCAGCTTCCGTACAACGGACCGCACAGATACGCAGTATTTT.

V and J are TRBV24-1 and TRBJ1-5, with 7 bases aligning to TRBD1. Germline values: CDR1 KGHDR, CDR2 SFDVKD. The CDR3 is made up of 17 amino acids. V gave up 3 bases and J gave up 1 base; unmatched junction bases: 8. CDR3 sequence: CATSDGLRQGSNQPQHF. CDR3 nucleotides: TGTGCCACCAGTGATGGACTAAGACAGGGCAGCAATCAGCCCCAGCATTTT.

This clone showed up just once. The chain uses TRBV9 and TRBJ1-2; no reliable D call. V was shortened by 0 bases and J by 7 bases, with 10 bases between the two germline ends. Per the germline V gene, CDR1 is SGDLS and CDR2 is YYNGEE. This CDR3 is 13 amino acids long. This chain's CDR3 is CASSVGLTGGYTF. CDR3 sequence (DNA): TGTGCCAGCAGCGTAGGCCTTACGGGTGGCTACACCTTC.

J is TRBJ1-6 and V is TRBV18, with a tentative D call TRBD1 (6 bases). The CDR3 is 14 residues long. Germline loops: CDR1 KGHSH, CDR2 LQKENI. V lost 2 bases and J 9 bases, leaving 11 bases between the germline ends. CDR3 DNA sequence: TGTGCCAGCTCACCAGGGGGCTCGGGTTCACCCCTCCACTTT. This translates into CASSPGGSGSPLHF.

This clone was recorded a few times. The V gene is TRBV11-2, the J gene TRBJ2-1; the match to TRBD2 covers 9 bases. The ends lost 5 bases at V and 8 bases at J; junction bases unmatched: 10. The CDR3 is 15 residues long. Per germline, CDR1 SGHAT and CDR2 FQNNGV. CDR3 loop: CASSTSRGGLYEQFF. The CDR3 DNA reads TGTGCCAGCAGCACGTCGCGGGGGGGCCTCTATGAGCAGTTCTTC.

This chain joins TRBV9 and TRBJ2-6; 8 bases line up with TRBD1. Germline CDR1 reads SGDLS; CDR2 reads YYNGEE. The V segment lost 1 base and the J segment 0 bases; nucleotides outside the gene matches: 6. This CDR3 is 18 amino acids long. Here the CDR3 reads CASSVPNRGNSGANVLTF. The CDR3 DNA follows: TGTGCCAGCAGCGTACCTAACAGGGGGAACTCTGGGGCCAACGTCCTGACTTTC.

J is TRBJ1-6 and V is TRBV25-1; TRBD1 is a possible D gene (5 bases). Trimming stripped 8 bases from V and 16 bases from J, with 9 bases between. This CDR3 region has 9 residues. Germline loops: CDR1 MGHDK, CDR2 SYGVNS. Written as DNA, the CDR3 is TGTGCCAGCGGGGCAGGACTCCACTTT. Its protein is CASGAGLHF.

The chain joins TRBV19 to TRBJ1-2; D remains unclear. V was clipped by 5 bases and J by 7 bases, with 11 bases between them. CDR3 length: 12 amino acids. Germline V gives CDR1 LNHDA, CDR2 SQIVND (reference sequence). The CDR3 sequence is CASSHLGAGYTF. The CDR3 bases are TGTGCCAGTAGTCACCTCGGAGCTGGCTACACCTTC.

This chain uses TRBV4-2 with TRBJ2-3; 8 nucleotides agree with TRBD2. The CDR3 covers 15 residues. Looked up from germline, CDR1 is LGHNA and CDR2 is YNFKEQ. Losses at the gene ends were 5 bases for V and 3 bases for J; bases not matched to a gene: 7. CDR3 protein: CASSIRGGLTDTQYF. DNA for the CDR3: TGTGCCAGCAGCATCCGGGGGGGGTTGACAGATACGCAGTATTTT.